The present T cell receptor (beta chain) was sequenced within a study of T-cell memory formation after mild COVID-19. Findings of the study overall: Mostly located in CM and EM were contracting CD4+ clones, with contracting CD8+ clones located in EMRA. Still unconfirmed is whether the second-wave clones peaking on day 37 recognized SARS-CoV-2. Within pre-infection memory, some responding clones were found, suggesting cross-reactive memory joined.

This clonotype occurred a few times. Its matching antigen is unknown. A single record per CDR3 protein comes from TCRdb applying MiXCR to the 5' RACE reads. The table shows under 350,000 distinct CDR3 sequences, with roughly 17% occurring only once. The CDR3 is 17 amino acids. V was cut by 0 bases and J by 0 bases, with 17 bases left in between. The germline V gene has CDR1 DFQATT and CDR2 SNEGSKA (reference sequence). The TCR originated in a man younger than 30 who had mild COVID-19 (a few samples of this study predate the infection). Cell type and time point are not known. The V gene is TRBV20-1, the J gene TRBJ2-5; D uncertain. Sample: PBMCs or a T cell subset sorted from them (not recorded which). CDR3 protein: CSARDFLGSGNQETQYF. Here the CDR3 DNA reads TGCAGTGCTAGAGATTTCTTAGGGTCGGGCAACCAAGAGACCCAGTACTTC.